This TCR beta chain was profiled in a study of blood T cell repertoires in COVID-19. This clone was found a few times. Original handling: Reference gene primer amplification gave estimated nucleated cell counts. Assay: immunoSEQ multiplex PCR; the TCRdb copy retains only in-frame clones and omits some. Clonal size and the V and J genes are those of that table, whereas D and trimming came from the DNA. The sample yields some 14,000 clones, about 76% seen once. The trim removed 2 bases at V and 1 base at J, leaving 6 bases unmatched. This CDR3 spans 16 amino acids. The germline gives CDR1 MNHEY, CDR2 SVGAGI.

V gene TRBV6-5 combines with J gene TRBJ1-1, with 8 positions matching TRBD1. Sample: peripheral blood. This sequence was found in a woman aged 80 or over with acute or convalescent COVID-19. CDR3 in DNA: TGTGCCAGCAGTTACCTTCCTGGACAGGGGAACACTGAAGCTTTCTTT. It is translated as CASSYLPGQGNTEAFF.